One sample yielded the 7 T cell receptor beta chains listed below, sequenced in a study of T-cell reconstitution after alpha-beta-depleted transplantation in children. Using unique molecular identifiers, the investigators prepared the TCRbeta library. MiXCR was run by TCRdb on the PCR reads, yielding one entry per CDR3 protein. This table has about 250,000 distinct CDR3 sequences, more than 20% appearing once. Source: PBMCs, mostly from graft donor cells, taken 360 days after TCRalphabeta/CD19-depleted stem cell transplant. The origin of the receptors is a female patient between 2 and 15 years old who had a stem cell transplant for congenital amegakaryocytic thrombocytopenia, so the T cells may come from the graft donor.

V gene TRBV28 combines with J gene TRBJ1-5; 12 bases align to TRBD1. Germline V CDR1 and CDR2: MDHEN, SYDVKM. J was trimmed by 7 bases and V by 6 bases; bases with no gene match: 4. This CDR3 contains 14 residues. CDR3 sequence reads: CASSGTGGFQPQHF. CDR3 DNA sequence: TGTGCCAGCAGCGGGACAGGGGGCTTCCAGCCCCAGCATTTT. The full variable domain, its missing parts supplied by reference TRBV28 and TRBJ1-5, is DVKVTQSSRYLVKRTGEKVFLECVQDMDHENMFWYRQDPGLGLRLIYFSYDVKMKEKGDIPEGYSVSREKKERFSLILESASTNQTSMYLCASSGTGGFQPQHFGDGTRLSIL.

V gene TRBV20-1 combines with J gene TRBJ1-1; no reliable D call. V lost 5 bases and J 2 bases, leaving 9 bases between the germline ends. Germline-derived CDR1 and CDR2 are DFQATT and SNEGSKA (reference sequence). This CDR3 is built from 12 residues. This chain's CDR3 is CSARRANTEAFF. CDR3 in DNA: TGCAGTGCTCGCCGGGCCAACACTGAAGCTTTCTTT.

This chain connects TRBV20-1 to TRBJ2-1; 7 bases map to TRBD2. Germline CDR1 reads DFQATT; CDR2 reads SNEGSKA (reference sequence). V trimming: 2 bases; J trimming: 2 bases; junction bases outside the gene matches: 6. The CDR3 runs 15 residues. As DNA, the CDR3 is TGCAGTGCTAGACGGACTAGACTAGCCTACAATGAGCAGTTCTTC. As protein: CSARRTRLAYNEQFF.

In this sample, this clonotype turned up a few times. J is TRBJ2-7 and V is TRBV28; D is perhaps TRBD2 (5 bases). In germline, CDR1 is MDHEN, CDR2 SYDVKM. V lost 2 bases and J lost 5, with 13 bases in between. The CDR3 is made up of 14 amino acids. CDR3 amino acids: CASSLMSLGDEQYF. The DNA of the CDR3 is TGTGCCAGCAGTTTAATGTCCCTCGGGGACGAGCAGTACTTC.

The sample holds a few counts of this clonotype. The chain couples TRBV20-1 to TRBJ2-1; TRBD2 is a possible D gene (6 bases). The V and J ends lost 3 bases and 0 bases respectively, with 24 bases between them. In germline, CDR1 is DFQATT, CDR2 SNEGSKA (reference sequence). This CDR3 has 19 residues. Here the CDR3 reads CSARARTKALPSSYNEQFF. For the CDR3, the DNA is TGCAGTGCTAGGGCCCGGACTAAAGCCCTACCAAGCTCCTACAATGAGCAGTTCTTC.

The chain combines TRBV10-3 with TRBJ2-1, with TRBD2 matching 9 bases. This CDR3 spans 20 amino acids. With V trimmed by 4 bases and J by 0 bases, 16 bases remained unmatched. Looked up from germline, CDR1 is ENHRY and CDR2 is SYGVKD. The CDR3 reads CAISVSGASGAGSSYNEQFF. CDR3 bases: TGTGCCATCAGTGTCTCAGGGGCTAGCGGGGCGGGTAGCTCCTACAATGAGCAGTTCTTC.

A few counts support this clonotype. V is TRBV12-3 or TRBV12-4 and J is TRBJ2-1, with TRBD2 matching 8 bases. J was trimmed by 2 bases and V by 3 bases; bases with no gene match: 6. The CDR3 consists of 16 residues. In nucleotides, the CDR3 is TGTGCCAGCAGTTTTCTCCGCGGGAGGCCCTACAATGAGCAGTTCTTC. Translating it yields CASSFLRGRPYNEQFF.